This TCR beta chain is drawn from a study of cytomegalovirus exposure and HLA in healthy donors. Findings of the study overall: Immune exposure information available was restricted to CMV serostatus. Near-uniform donor sequencing depth was presumed by presence/absence analyses. Other equally common chains were less clonally expanded than HLA-associated TCR beta chains, a later analysis showed. Later on, a genetic analysis was performed. It linked a missense variant in DCLRE1C with V- and J-gene trimming of TCR beta.

The germline CDR1 and CDR2 sequences are LGHNA and YNFKEQ. Trimming pared 0 bases from V and 0 bases from J, leaving 14 bases between. The length of the CDR3 is 17 residues. Amplification used 60 Vbeta primers and 13 Jbeta primers. Assay: immunoSEQ multiplex PCR; the TCRdb copy retains only in-frame clones and omits some. The sample table includes about 88,000 clones. About this clone itself: What it binds is not known.

The receptor was derived from a girl between 5 and 17 years old in good health and CMV-seropositive. The sequencing sample was made of PBMCs. This chain uses TRBV4-2 with TRBJ1-2; D unresolved. The CDR3 is CASSQDRPGKANYGYTF. The CDR3 region has the DNA TGTGCCAGCAGCCAAGATCGTCCCGGGAAGGCTAACTATGGCTACACCTTC.